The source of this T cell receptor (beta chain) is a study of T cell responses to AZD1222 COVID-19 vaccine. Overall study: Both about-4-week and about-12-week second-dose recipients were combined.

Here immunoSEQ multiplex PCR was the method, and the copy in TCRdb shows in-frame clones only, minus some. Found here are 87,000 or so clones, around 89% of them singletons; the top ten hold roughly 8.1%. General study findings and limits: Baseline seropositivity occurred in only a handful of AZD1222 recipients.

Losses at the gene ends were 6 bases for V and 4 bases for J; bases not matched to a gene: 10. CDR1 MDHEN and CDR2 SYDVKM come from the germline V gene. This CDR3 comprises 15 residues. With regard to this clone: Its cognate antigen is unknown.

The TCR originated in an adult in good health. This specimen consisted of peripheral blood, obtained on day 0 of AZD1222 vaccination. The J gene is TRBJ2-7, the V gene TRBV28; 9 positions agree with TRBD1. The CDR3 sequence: CASRNSGTGNYEQYF. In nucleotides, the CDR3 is TGTGCCAGCAGAAATTCCGGGACAGGGAATTACGAGCAGTACTTC.